This is a list of T cell receptor beta chains from one sample in a study of blood T cell repertoires in COVID-19. Method: immunoSEQ multiplex PCR; TCRdb's copy keeps in-frame clones and lacks some. The repertoire consists of 250,000 to 350,000 clones, with roughly 85% occurring once and the leading ten covering 2% to 3%. Sequenced input: PBMCs or T cells enriched from blood (not recorded which). The source is a woman between 45 and 65 years old who had recovered from COVID-19. Each CDR3 is given with its conserved first and last residue. A D gene is named only where the DNA matches it firmly. The size entry is marked missing in some rows and otherwise reads once, few, many or a size class.

abundance,v_gene,d_gene,j_gene,CDR3aa,CDR3nt
NA,TRBV4-3,NA,TRBJ2-1,CASSQEDIAGGIYNEQFF,TGCGCCAGCAGCCAAGAGGATATAGCCGGGGGAATTTACAATGAGCAGTTCTTC
NA,TRBV2,NA,TRBJ2-5,CASLLEETQYF,TGTGCCAGCTTACTGGAAGAGACCCAGTACTTC
NA,TRBV4-1,NA,TRBJ2-7,CASSQEGSIGTGGYEQYF,TGCGCCAGCAGCCAAGAGGGGAGCATAGGAACCGGGGGCTACGAGCAGTACTTC
NA,TRBV28,TRBD1,TRBJ1-2,CATPGTGDGYTF,TGTGCCACCCCCGGGACAGGGGACGGCTACACCTTC
NA,TRBV9,NA,TRBJ2-2,CASSEPTGELFF,TGTGCCAGCAGCGAGCCCACCGGGGAGCTGTTTTTT
NA,TRBV10-2,TRBD1,TRBJ1-2,CASSDRDRDLSYGYTF,TGCGCCAGCAGTGATCGAGACAGGGACTTAAGCTATGGCTACACCTTC
once,TRBV18,TRBD1,TRBJ1-1,CASSPGQGNEAFF,TGTGCCAGCTCACCGGGACAGGGTAATGAAGCTTTCTTT
few,TRBV3-1/TRBV3-2,NA,TRBJ1-2,CASSQDRGGNGYTF,TGTGCCAGCAGCCAAGATCGGGGAGGGAATGGCTACACCTTC
NA,TRBV19,NA,TRBJ1-6,CASTPTGYNSPLHF,TGTGCCAGTACCCCCACAGGGTATAATTCACCCCTCCACTTT
NA,TRBV7-9,TRBD1,TRBJ2-7,CASSLRGQGADEQYF,TGTGCCAGCAGCTTACGGGGACAGGGGGCGGACGAGCAGTACTTC
NA,TRBV29-1,NA,TRBJ1-5,CSAWGGGNQPQHF,TGCAGCGCTTGGGGGGGTGGCAATCAGCCCCAGCATTTT
NA,TRBV29-1,NA,TRBJ1-1,CSVEERGDSEAFF,TGCAGCGTTGAAGAGAGAGGGGACTCTGAAGCTTTCTTT
NA,TRBV3-1/TRBV3-2,NA,TRBJ2-3,CASSPGHQGDTQYF,TGTGCCAGCAGCCCGGGACATCAGGGGGATACGCAGTATTTT
NA,TRBV19,TRBD1,TRBJ2-7,CASTPTGGFYEQYF,TGTGCCAGTACTCCGACAGGGGGGTTCTACGAGCAGTACTTC
NA,TRBV2,NA,TRBJ1-1,CASTPEPRTEAFF,TGTGCCAGCACTCCGGAGCCGAGGACTGAAGCTTTCTTT
NA,TRBV27,NA,TRBJ1-2,CASSGLAGANYGYTF,TGTGCCAGCAGTGGGCTGGCAGGGGCTAACTATGGCTACACCTTC
NA,TRBV21-1,NA,TRBJ1-2,CRSLVGYTF,TGCCGTAGCCTAGTTGGCTACACCTTC
NA,TRBV11-2,TRBD1,TRBJ2-7,CASSLAVDRVVYF,TGTGCCAGCAGCTTAGCCGTCGACAGGGTTGTGTACTTC
once,TRBV9,NA,TRBJ2-3,CASSVGWSGSTDTQYF,TGTGCCAGCAGCGTAGGATGGTCAGGTAGCACAGATACGCAGTATTTT
NA,TRBV7-6,NA,TRBJ1-4,CASSLAQAGEKLFF,TGTGCCAGCAGCTTAGCACAGGCTGGTGAAAAACTGTTTTTT
few,TRBV5-6,TRBD2,TRBJ2-1,CASSLAGAPYNEQFF,TGTGCCAGCAGCTTAGCGGGAGCCCCCTACAATGAGCAGTTCTTC
few,TRBV5-1,TRBD1,TRBJ1-3,CASSLDRGKRNTIYF,TGCGCCAGCAGCTTGGACAGGGGCAAGAGAAACACCATATATTTT
NA,TRBV5-8,TRBD1,TRBJ2-2,CASSVRGFSTGELFF,TGTGCCAGCAGCGTCAGGGGGTTTAGTACCGGGGAGCTGTTTTTT
NA,TRBV7-9,TRBD2,TRBJ2-3,CASSGGLGAGAGIADTQYF,TGTGCCAGCAGCGGGGGGTTAGGAGCGGGAGCTGGAATAGCAGATACGCAGTATTTT
NA,TRBV5-4,TRBD1,TRBJ2-3,CASSWDRPDTQYF,TGTGCCAGCAGCTGGGACAGGCCAGATACGCAGTATTTT
NA,TRBV19,NA,TRBJ2-7,CASSIDPPARVGEQYF,TGTGCCAGTAGTATAGACCCCCCTGCCAGGGTGGGTGAGCAGTACTTC
once,TRBV24-1,NA,TRBJ2-1,CATSGAIPERGEQFF,TGTGCCACCTCTGGAGCTATCCCCGAACGGGGTGAGCAGTTCTTC
NA,TRBV30,NA,TRBJ1-1,CACTGLYAEAFF,TGTGCCTGCACAGGGTTGTACGCTGAAGCTTTCTTT
NA,TRBV5-4,TRBD1,TRBJ2-3,CASSRTGQSSTDTQYF,TGTGCCAGCAGCCGAACGGGACAGTCTAGCACAGATACGCAGTATTTT
once,TRBV10-3,NA,TRBJ1-3,CAISESTTGGYAGNTIYF,TGTGCCATCAGTGAGTCGACGACTGGGGGCTACGCCGGAAACACCATATATTTT
NA,TRBV2,NA,TRBJ1-5,CASSQGSNQPQHF,TGTGCCAGCAGCCAGGGGAGCAATCAGCCCCAGCATTTT
once,TRBV30,TRBD2,TRBJ2-1,CAWSWTSGGYNEQFF,TGTGCCTGGAGTTGGACTAGCGGGGGGTACAATGAGCAGTTCTTC
NA,TRBV28,NA,TRBJ2-7,CASVGSSYEQYF,TGTGCCAGTGTAGGGAGCTCCTACGAGCAGTACTTC
NA,TRBV7-9,TRBD1,TRBJ2-7,CASSLERIQGSPYEQYF,TGTGCCAGCAGCTTAGAAAGAATACAGGGGAGCCCATACGAGCAGTACTTC
NA,TRBV5-5,NA,TRBJ1-5,CASSSEAAYSNQPQHF,TGTGCCAGCAGCTCCGAGGCGGCGTATAGCAATCAGCCCCAGCATTTT